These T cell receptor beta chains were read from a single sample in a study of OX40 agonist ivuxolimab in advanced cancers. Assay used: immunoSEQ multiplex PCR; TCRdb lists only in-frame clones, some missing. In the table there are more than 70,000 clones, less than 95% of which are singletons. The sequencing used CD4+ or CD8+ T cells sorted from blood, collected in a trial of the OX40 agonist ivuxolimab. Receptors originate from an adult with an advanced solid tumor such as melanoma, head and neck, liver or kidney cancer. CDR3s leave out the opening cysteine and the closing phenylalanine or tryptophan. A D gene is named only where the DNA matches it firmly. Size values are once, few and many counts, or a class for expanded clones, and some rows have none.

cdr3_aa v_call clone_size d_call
ASSLAGQY TRBV5-8 - -
AWDLGKAGGRNEQF TRBV30 - TRBD2
ASSVGRQETQY TRBV7-9 - -
ASSYLDRVTEAF TRBV7-2 - TRBD1
ASSPPPHVNTGELF TRBV18 - -
ASSTFRQGGEQF TRBV5-1 - TRBD1
SVTLGLLLQETQY TRBV29-1 - -
ASILITDTQY TRBV2 - -
ASSIAAGGEETQY TRBV5-1 - TRBD2
ASSIQGREQY TRBV19 - -
ASSPVAGAGNTIY TRBV19 few -
ASSLADQETQY TRBV11-2 - -
ASSFQQLAGANVLT TRBV7-2 - -
ASSPYRYEINTQY TRBV27 few -
ASRGRGEQY TRBV5-1 - -
ASKKGNSNQPQH TRBV19 - -
ASSPAGFYNEQF TRBV5-6 - TRBD2
ASEGSYNEQF TRBV7-2 - -
ASSRPGVYGYT TRBV6-5 - -
ASSSQGGHEQY TRBV7-9 - -
ASRLDRTRGKGNTIY TRBV12-2 once -
ASSQDGQNNQPQH TRBV4-1 - -
ASSEQGPGRYT TRBV6-1 - -
ASSFGLAGSQTQY TRBV7-8 - TRBD2
ASSLGTSVSYEQY TRBV7-2 once TRBD2
ASSQDYEQF TRBV14 - -
ASSERGRDEKLF TRBV19 - -
ATSIELAYNEQF TRBV15 once -
ASKNRTSGRVEETQY TRBV10-1 - TRBD2
ASSLAESGYT TRBV7-2 - -
ASSLARSLLRDGQY TRBV7-8 - -
ASRTGSGTGELF TRBV28 - TRBD2
ASSLVRSGNTIY TRBV7-8 - -
ASSPGGNNYGYT TRBV18 once -
ASSPPGTGELF TRBV18 - -
ASSLYPQGATNYGYT TRBV28 - TRBD1
ASSIIGGEAF TRBV19 few -
ASSANPLETQY TRBV9 - -
ASSVQTSSYNEQF TRBV6-4 - -
ASSLIGGVSNQPQH TRBV27 - -
ASSPATASSYEQY TRBV11-2 once -
ASRPYSNTGELF TRBV28 - -
ASSAGTSNEQF TRBV7-2 - -
ASSLGAGGRNEQF TRBV18 - TRBD2
ASTSLPLNTEAF TRBV6-6 - -
ASSPTTGGGQPQH TRBV27 - TRBD1